This TCR beta chain was found in a study of early T cells in non-severe SARS-CoV-2 infection. TCRdb reprocessed the 5' RACE reads via MiXCR and lists one record per CDR3 protein. The repertoire has 55,000 to 85,000 distinct CDR3 sequences, roughly an eighth of them found once; the top ten carry over 12%. This clonotype has just a few counts. Sequenced sample: whole blood. The receptor comes from an adult who was a healthcare worker with PCR-confirmed SARS-CoV-2 infection or an uninfected control (not recorded which).

The CDR3 here is CASSVVGDTQYF. The DNA of the CDR3 is TGTGCCAGCAGCGTAGTGGGAGATACGCAGTATTTT. V gene TRBV9 combines with J gene TRBJ2-3, with D uncertain. V lost 0 bases and J lost 5, with 4 bases in between. This CDR3 is 12 amino acids long. Germline lookup yields CDR1 SGDLS and CDR2 YYNGEE. The whole variable domain, remainder taken from reference TRBV9 and TRBJ2-3, is DSGVTQTPKHLITATGQRVTLRCSPRSGDLSVYWYQQSLDQGLQFLIQYYNGEERAKGNILERFSAQQFPDLHSELNLSSLELGDSALYFCASSVVGDTQYFGPGTRLTVL.